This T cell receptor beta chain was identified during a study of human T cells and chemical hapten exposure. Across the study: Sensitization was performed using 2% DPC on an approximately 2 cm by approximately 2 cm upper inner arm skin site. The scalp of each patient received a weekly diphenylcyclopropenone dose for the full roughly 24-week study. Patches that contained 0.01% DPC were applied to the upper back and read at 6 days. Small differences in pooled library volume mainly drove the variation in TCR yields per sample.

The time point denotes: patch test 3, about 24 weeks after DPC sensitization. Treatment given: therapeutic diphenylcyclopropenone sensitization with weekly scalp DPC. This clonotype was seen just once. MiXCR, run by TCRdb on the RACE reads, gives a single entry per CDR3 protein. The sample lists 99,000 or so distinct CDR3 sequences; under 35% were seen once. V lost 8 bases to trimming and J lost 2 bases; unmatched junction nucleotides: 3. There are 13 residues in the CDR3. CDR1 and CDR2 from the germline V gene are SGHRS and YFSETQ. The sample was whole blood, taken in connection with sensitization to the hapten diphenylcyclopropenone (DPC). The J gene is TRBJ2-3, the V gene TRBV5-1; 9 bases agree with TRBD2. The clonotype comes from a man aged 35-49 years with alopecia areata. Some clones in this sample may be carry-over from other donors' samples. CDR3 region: CASIAGATDTQYF. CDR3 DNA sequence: TGCGCCAGTATAGCGGGAGCCACAGATACGCAGTATTTT.